The clone carrying this T cell receptor beta chain has more than one count but fewer than ten. The CDR3 is 14 amino acids. V shed 0 bases and J shed 2 bases, with 8 bases lying between them. Germline V lookup: CDR1 SGHTA, CDR2 FQGNSA. TCRdb reanalysed the 5' RACE reads using MiXCR and keeps one entry per CDR3 protein. The table lists some 710,000 distinct CDR3 sequences, 6.1% of them singletons. The donor group consisted entirely of healthy Caucasians. The data derive from a study of identical twins. V is TRBV7-2 and J is TRBJ2-7, with D maybe TRBD2 (6 bases). This clonotype originated in a man between 18 and 35 years old in good health. The specimen sequenced was naive T cells sorted from blood. CDR3 in DNA: TGTGCCAGCAGCTTAGCTCCGGGGGCCTACGAGCAGTACTTC. Translating it yields CASSLAPGAYEQYF.